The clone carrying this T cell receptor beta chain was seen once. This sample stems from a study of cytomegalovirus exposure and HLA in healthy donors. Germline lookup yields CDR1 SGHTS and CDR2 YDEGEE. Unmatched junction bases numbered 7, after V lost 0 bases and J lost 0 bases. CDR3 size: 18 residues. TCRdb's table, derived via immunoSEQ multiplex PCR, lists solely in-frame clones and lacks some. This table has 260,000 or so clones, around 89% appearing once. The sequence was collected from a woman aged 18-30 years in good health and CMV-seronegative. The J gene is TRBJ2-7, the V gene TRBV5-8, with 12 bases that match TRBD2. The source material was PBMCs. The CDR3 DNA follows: TGTGCCAGCAGCTTGGGTGACCTAGCGGGAGGGGACTCCTACGAGCAGTACTTC. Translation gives CASSLGDLAGGDSYEQYF.